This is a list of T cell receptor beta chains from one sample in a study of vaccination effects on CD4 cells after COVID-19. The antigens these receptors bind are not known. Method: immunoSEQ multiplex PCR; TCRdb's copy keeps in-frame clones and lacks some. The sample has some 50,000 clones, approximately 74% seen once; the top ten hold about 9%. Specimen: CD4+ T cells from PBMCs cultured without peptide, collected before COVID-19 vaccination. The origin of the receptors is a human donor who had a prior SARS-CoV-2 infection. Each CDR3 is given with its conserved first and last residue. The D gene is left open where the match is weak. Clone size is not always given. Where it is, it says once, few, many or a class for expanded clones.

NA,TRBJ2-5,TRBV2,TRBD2,CASSENSLAGQETQYF,TGTGCCAGCAGTGAGAATTCACTAGCGGGACAAGAGACCCAGTACTTC
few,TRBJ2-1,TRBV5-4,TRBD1,CASSRGTGVPYNEQFF,TGTGCCAGCAGCCGGGGGACAGGGGTCCCATACAATGAGCAGTTCTTC
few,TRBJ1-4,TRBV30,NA,CAWDQSHNEKLFF,TGTGCCTGGGACCAAAGCCATAATGAAAAACTGTTTTTT
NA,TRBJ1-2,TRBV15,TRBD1,CATSRDRQGPGYTF,TGTGCCACCAGCAGAGATAGACAGGGGCCTGGCTACACCTTC
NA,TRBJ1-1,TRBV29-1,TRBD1,CSVEGGQGATEAFF,TGCAGCGTTGAAGGTGGACAGGGGGCCACTGAAGCTTTCTTT
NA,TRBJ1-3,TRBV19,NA,CASATEQGSGNTIYF,TGTGCCAGCGCCACTGAACAGGGCTCTGGAAACACCATATATTTT
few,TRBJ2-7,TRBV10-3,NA,CAISESRTVGDEQYF,TGTGCCATCAGTGAGTCGAGGACCGTAGGCGACGAGCAGTACTTC
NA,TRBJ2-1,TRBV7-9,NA,CASSPYRANSYNEQFF,TGTGCCAGCAGCCCGTATAGAGCAAACTCCTACAATGAGCAGTTCTTC
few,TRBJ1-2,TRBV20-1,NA,CSASSGSEYGYTF,TGCAGTGCTAGTTCTGGGTCTGAATATGGCTACACCTTC
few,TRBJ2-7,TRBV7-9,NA,CASSLVENSYEQYF,TGTGCCAGCAGCTTAGTGGAGAACTCCTACGAGCAGTACTTC
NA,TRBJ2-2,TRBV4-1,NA,CASSQVPEVTVAGELFF,TGCGCCAGCAGCCAAGTCCCGGAGGTAACCGTCGCCGGGGAGCTGTTTTTT
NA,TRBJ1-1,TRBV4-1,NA,CASSQGPRQGTTEAFF,TGCGCCAGCAGCCAAGGCCCGCGTCAGGGGACCACTGAAGCTTTCTTT
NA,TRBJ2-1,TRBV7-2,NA,CASSSVPSSYNEQFF,TGTGCCAGCAGCTCCGTGCCAAGTAGCTACAATGAGCAGTTCTTC
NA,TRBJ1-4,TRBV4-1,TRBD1,CASSQDKGTGYNEKLFF,TGCGCCAGCAGCCAAGATAAGGGGACAGGGTACAATGAAAAACTGTTTTTT
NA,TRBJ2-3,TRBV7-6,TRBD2,CASSKASGGASDTQYF,TGTGCCAGCAGCAAAGCTAGCGGGGGGGCTTCAGATACGCAGTATTTT
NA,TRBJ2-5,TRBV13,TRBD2,CASSRLGTSGGAGWETQYF,TGTGCCAGCAGCCGTCTCGGGACTAGCGGGGGGGCCGGCTGGGAGACCCAGTACTTC
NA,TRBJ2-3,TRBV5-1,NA,CASSLGQQADTQYF,TGCGCCAGCAGCTTAGGACAGCAAGCAGATACGCAGTATTTT
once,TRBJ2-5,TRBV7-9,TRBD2,CASSLSSGQETQYF,TGTGCCAGCAGCTTATCTAGCGGGCAAGAGACCCAGTACTTC
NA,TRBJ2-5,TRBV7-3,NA,CASSLNPHGGTQYF,TGTGCCAGCAGCTTAAATCCCCACGGGGGGACCCAGTACTTC
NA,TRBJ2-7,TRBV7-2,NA,CASSLRAGAGYF,TGTGCCAGCAGCTTAAGGGCCGGGGCCGGGTACTTC
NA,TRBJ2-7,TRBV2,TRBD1,CASSEQGALYEQYF,TGTGCCAGCAGTGAACAGGGGGCCCTCTACGAGCAGTACTTC
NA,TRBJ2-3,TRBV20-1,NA,CSASDGRITDTQYF,TGCAGTGCTAGTGACGGGCGGATCACAGATACGCAGTATTTT
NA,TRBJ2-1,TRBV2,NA,CASQHEQVAGVDEQFF,TGTGCCAGCCAACACGAACAGGTCGCAGGAGTCGATGAGCAGTTCTTC
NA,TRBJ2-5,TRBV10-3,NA,CAISESIFKETQYF,TGTGCCATCAGTGAGTCGATCTTTAAAGAGACCCAGTACTTC
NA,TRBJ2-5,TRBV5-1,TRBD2,CASSMGLAEETQYF,TGCGCCAGCAGCATGGGACTAGCGGAAGAGACCCAGTACTTC
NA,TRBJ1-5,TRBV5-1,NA,CASSDGTPTESNQPQHF,TGCGCCAGCAGCGACGGGACCCCAACCGAGAGCAATCAGCCCCAGCATTTT
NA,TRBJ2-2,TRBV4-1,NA,CASSQGLIQGKTGELFF,TGCGCCAGCAGCCAAGGATTAATCCAGGGGAAGACCGGGGAGCTGTTTTTT
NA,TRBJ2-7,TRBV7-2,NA,CASSIFGVDEQYF,TGTGCCAGCAGCATATTCGGGGTTGACGAGCAGTACTTC
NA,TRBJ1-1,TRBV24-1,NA,CATSDLTGQAFF,TGTGCCACCAGTGATTTGACGGGGCAAGCTTTCTTT
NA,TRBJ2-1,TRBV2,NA,CASNREIYEQFF,TGTGCCAGTAATAGGGAAATCTATGAGCAGTTCTTC
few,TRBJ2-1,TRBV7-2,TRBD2,CASSLAGGVGGNEQFF,TGTGCCAGCAGCTTAGCGGGAGGAGTGGGGGGGAATGAGCAGTTCTTC